The TCR beta chain described here comes from a study of blood T cell repertoires in COVID-19. Clones were sequenced by immunoSEQ multiplex PCR, and TCRdb holds only the in-frame ones, with some missing. Of some 96,000 clones in the sample, 80% are singletons; the top ten hold roughly a third. This clone appeared once. This CDR3 has 11 residues. In germline, CDR1 is KGHSH, CDR2 LQKENI. Trimming removed 6 bases at V and 3 bases at J, with 6 bases between. The clonotype originates from a man between 65 and 85 years old with active or convalescent COVID-19. The sample taken for sequencing was peripheral blood. This chain connects TRBV18 to TRBJ2-7; no firm D call. The CDR3 nucleotides are TGTGCCAGCTCGTCAGGCTACGAGCAGTACTTC. Residues: CASSSGYEQYF. The full variable domain, rest sourced from reference TRBV18 and TRBJ2-7, is NAGVMQNPRHLVRRRGQEARLRCSPMKGHSHVYWYRQLPEEGLKFMVYLQKENIIDESGMPKERFSAEFPKEGPSILRIQQVVRGDSAAYFCASSSGYEQYFGPGTRLTVT.